The 24 T cell receptor beta chains below come from one sample, sequenced in a study of T-cell reconstitution after alpha-beta-depleted transplantation in children. Preparing the TCRbeta library involved the use of unique molecular identifiers. TCRdb reanalysed the PCR reads using MiXCR and keeps one entry per CDR3 protein. There are fewer than 350,000 distinct CDR3 sequences in the sample; about 9.9% occur only once, and about a quarter lies in the top ten. Sequences were derived from peripheral blood, sampled 180 days after TCRalphabeta/CD19-depleted stem cell transplant. These receptors were collected from a male patient aged 2-9 years who had a stem cell transplant for chronic granulomatous disease, so the T cells may come from the graft donor.

This clonotype was picked up many times. CDR3 protein: CASSLGVWTEAFF. In nucleotides, the CDR3 is TGTGCCAGCAGCTTAGGGGTGTGGACTGAAGCTTTCTTT. The gene calls are TRBV7-2 and TRBJ1-1; D call uncertain. The germline V gene encodes CDR1 SGHTA and CDR2 FQGNSA. Trimming removed 1 base at V and 5 bases at J, with 8 bases between. The CDR3 contains 13 residues. Combining the CDR3 with reference TRBV7-2 and TRBJ1-1 gives the whole variable domain GAGVSQSPSNKVTEKGKDVELRCDPISGHTALYWYRQSLGQGLEFLIYFQGNSAPDKSGLPSDRFSAERTGGSVSTLTIQRTQQEDSAVYLCASSLGVWTEAFFGQGTRLTVV.

This clonotype was observed at least ten times. The chain is built from TRBV7-6 and TRBJ2-7, with TRBD2 matching over 8 bases. The germline gives CDR1 SGHVS, CDR2 FNYEAQ. J gave up 6 bases and V 3 bases, and 7 bases lay outside the gene matches. The CDR3 sequence is 14 residues long. In nucleotides, the CDR3 is TGTGCCAGCAGCTTCGAAGCGGGAGATGGCGAGCAGTACTTC. It translates to CASSFEAGDGEQYF.

This clonotype was seen ten or more times. CDR3 sequence reads: CASSQMPQGIAETQYF. The CDR3 coding sequence is TGCGCCAGCAGCCAAATGCCCCAGGGGATCGCAGAGACCCAGTACTTC. The chain joins TRBV4-3 to TRBJ2-5; tentative D call: TRBD1 (6 bases). The CDR3 is 16 residues long. From germline, CDR1 is LGHNA and CDR2 YSLEER. The V and J ends lost 2 bases and 4 bases respectively, with 17 bases between them.

This clonotype was counted only a few times. The chain carries TRBV2 and TRBJ2-1; D gene unclear. The CDR3 runs to 13 residues. CDR1 and CDR2 (germline): SNHLY, FYNNEI. Trimming cost V 2 bases and J 14 bases, with 16 bases left between them. CDR3 residues: CASSEPPSGGEFF. DNA of the CDR3: TGTGCCAGCAGTGAACCCCCGTCGGGCGGAGAGTTCTTC.

This clonotype has ten or more counts. The chain carries TRBV5-1 and TRBJ2-6; D perhaps matches TRBD1 (6 bases). Germline V CDR1 and CDR2: SGHRS, YFSETQ. The CDR3 is 18 amino acids. The germline V and J ends were trimmed by 0 bases and 9 bases, with 22 bases remaining between them. The CDR3 spells CASSLGDRPLSVGNVLTF. The CDR3 DNA sequence: TGCGCCAGCAGCTTGGGTGACAGGCCACTCTCTGTTGGCAACGTCCTGACTTTC. Drawing the rest from reference TRBV5-1 and TRBJ2-6, the complete variable domain is KAGVTQTPRYLIKTRGQQVTLSCSPISGHRSVSWYQQTPGQGLQFLFEYFSETQRNKGNFPGRFSGRQFSNSRSEMNVSTLELGDSALYLCASSLGDRPLSVGNVLTFGAGSRLTVL.

This clonotype was counted at least ten times. The V gene is TRBV9, the J gene TRBJ2-2; TRBD1 aligns across 7 bases. The germline V gene has CDR1 SGDLS and CDR2 YYNGEE. V was clipped by 4 bases and J by 0 bases; unmatched bases: 6. The CDR3 is 16 amino acids. The CDR3 DNA sequence: TGTGCCAGCAGCCTCCGGACAGGAGCGAACACCGGGGAGCTGTTTTTT. It yields the protein CASSLRTGANTGELFF.

In regard to this clonotype: A much larger clone differs from this one at a single base, so this may be a read error. The chain carries TRBV29-1 and TRBJ2-7; D unresolved. There are 12 residues in the CDR3. Germline V CDR1 and CDR2: SQVTM, ANQGSEA. The V gene lost 4 bases and the J gene lost 3 bases, with 10 bases spanning the gap. The CDR3 here is CSVADGYYEQYF. The CDR3, as DNA: TGCAGCGTTGCGGACGGCTACTACGAGCAGTACTTC.

This clonotype was counted at least ten times. Compared with germline, one end of the junction differs, possibly owing to a read error. The chain joins TRBV5-1 to TRBJ2-1; no clear D. The CDR3 totals 14 residues. Germline V gene data show CDR1 as SGHRS and CDR2 as YFSETQ. As DNA, the CDR3 is TGCGCCAGCAGATTGGATACAACCTACAATGAGCAGTTCTTC. It yields the protein CASRLDTTYNEQFF.

This clonotype was seen at least ten times. This chain joins TRBV3-1 and TRBJ2-7; D perhaps matches TRBD2 (5 bases). The germline V gene encodes CDR1 LGHDT and CDR2 YNNKEL (reference sequence). V lost 4 bases and J lost 0, with 10 bases in between. CDR3 length equals 14 residues. DNA for the CDR3: TGTGCCAGCAGCCTCGGGGTAAGCTCCTACGAGCAGTACTTC. Translation gives CASSLGVSSYEQYF.

Ten or more counts support this clonotype. The chain carries TRBV20-1 and TRBJ2-3; perhaps TRBD1 as D (5 bases). The CDR3 runs to 15 residues. Germline V CDR1 and CDR2: DFQATT, SNEGSKA (reference sequence). Trimming stripped 4 bases from V and 1 base from J, with 15 bases between. The DNA of the CDR3 is TGCAGTGCTACAAAAGGACACTCGGGCACAGATACGCAGTATTTT. Its translation is CSATKGHSGTDTQYF.

This clonotype was recorded many times. The chain combines TRBV5-1 with TRBJ2-7; 8 bases are a match to TRBD2. The CDR3 length is 17 residues. V trimming: 3 bases; J trimming: 0 bases; junction bases outside the gene matches: 11. The germline V gene encodes CDR1 SGHRS and CDR2 YFSETQ. The CDR3: CASSWRTSLDSSYEQYF. CDR3 nucleotide sequence: TGCGCCAGCAGCTGGAGGACTAGCTTAGATAGCTCCTACGAGCAGTACTTC.

This clonotype came up many times. The CDR3 coding sequence is TGTGCCAGCAGCTTAGGGGGGCCACAGGGGGCCGTAACGCAGTATTTT. Translation gives CASSLGGPQGAVTQYF. The rearrangement uses TRBV7-2 and TRBJ2-3; TRBD1 matches 9 bases. In germline, CDR1 is SGHTA, CDR2 FQGNSA. CDR3 size: 16 residues. V was pared by 1 base and J by 9 bases, with 11 bases of the junction left unmatched.

Ten or more counts support this clonotype. The chain couples TRBV4-2 to TRBJ1-2; 7 bases fit TRBD1. The CDR3 is 14 residues long. With 4 bases clipped from V and 4 bases from J, the junction kept 6 bases outside the gene matches. CDR1 and CDR2 from the germline V gene are LGHNA and YNFKEQ. CDR3 in amino acids: CASSRETGFYGYTF. For the CDR3, the DNA is TGTGCCAGCAGCCGCGAGACAGGGTTCTATGGCTACACCTTC.

This clonotype has ten or more counts. The rearrangement uses TRBV3-1 and TRBJ2-3, with 8 bases identical to TRBD2. Germline V gene lookup returns CDR1 LGHDT and CDR2 YNNKEL (reference sequence). The CDR3 is 15 residues long. The junction had 8 bases not matched to a gene; V was cut back by 4 bases and J by 5 bases. CDR3 DNA: TGTGCCAGCAGCCCCCGGGTTAGCGGGAAAGATACGCAGTATTTT. Its translation is CASSPRVSGKDTQYF.

Only a few counts were recorded for this clonotype. This chain connects TRBV6-1 to TRBJ2-1; possibly TRBD1 or TRBD2 for D (6 bases each). This CDR3 spans 15 amino acids. The V and J ends lost 6 bases and 10 bases respectively, with 22 bases between them. The germline gives CDR1 MNHNS, CDR2 SASEGT. Here the CDR3 DNA reads TGTGCCAGCAGAACCGCGGGACGACCAAGGGGGGAGCAGTTCTTC. It translates to CASRTAGRPRGEQFF.

This clonotype was observed at least ten times. The V gene is TRBV20-1, the J gene TRBJ2-7, with 8 nucleotides matching TRBD1. Per the germline V gene, CDR1 is DFQATT and CDR2 is SNEGSKA (reference sequence). The CDR3 runs to 14 residues. V was clipped by 6 bases and J by 3 bases; unmatched bases: 10. DNA for the CDR3: TGCAGTGCCAGAAGACAGGGGAGTTTCTACGAGCAGTACTTC. Protein: CSARRQGSFYEQYF.

The rearrangement uses TRBV27 and TRBJ2-1, with 7 bases identical to TRBD2. Germline lookup yields CDR1 MNHEY and CDR2 SMNVEV (reference sequence). The CDR3 runs to 15 residues. V dropped 4 bases and J dropped 9; count of bases not matched to a gene: 12. The CDR3 nucleotides are TGTGCCAGCAGTTCAGGACTAGTGGGATGGGTTGAGCAGTTCTTC. Translated: CASSSGLVGWVEQFF.

This clonotype was seen repeatedly, ten times or more. The J gene is TRBJ2-2, the V gene TRBV7-3; 9 bases align to TRBD1. CDR3 length: 16 amino acids. From germline, CDR1 is SGHTA and CDR2 FQGTGA. The V segment lost 5 bases and the J segment 5 bases; nucleotides outside the gene matches: 9. For the CDR3, the DNA is TGTGCCAGCAGCATTCTCCCGGGACAGGGAACCGGGGAGCTGTTTTTT. This encodes CASSILPGQGTGELFF.

This clonotype was detected many times. This rearrangement joins TRBV10-1 to TRBJ2-7; a possible D gene is TRBD2 (6 bases). V was trimmed by 4 bases and J by 6 bases, leaving 10 bases between them. This CDR3 has 12 amino acids. CDR1 is WNHNN, CDR2 SYGVQD, per germline (reference sequence). CDR3: CASSGGSGEQYF. DNA for the CDR3: TGCGCCAGCAGTGGGGGTAGCGGCGAGCAGTACTTC.

This clonotype was counted ten times or more. This chain connects TRBV7-2 to TRBJ2-1; 7 nucleotides match TRBD2. Germline CDR1 reads SGHTA; CDR2 reads FQGNSA. Trimming at V came to 5 bases and at J to 2 bases, leaving 6 bases not matched to a gene. The CDR3 length is 15 residues. The CDR3 bases are TGTGCCAGCAGCCCGAGCGGGGACCCCTACAATGAGCAGTTCTTC. It yields the protein CASSPSGDPYNEQFF. The whole variable domain, remainder taken from reference TRBV7-2 and TRBJ2-1, is GAGVSQSPSNKVTEKGKDVELRCDPISGHTALYWYRQSLGQGLEFLIYFQGNSAPDKSGLPSDRFSAERTGGSVSTLTIQRTQQEDSAVYLCASSPSGDPYNEQFFGPGTRLTVL.

The table lists this clonotype with many counts. The chain couples TRBV20-1 to TRBJ1-5; 9 bases fit TRBD1. The CDR3 runs 13 residues. V shed 2 bases, J shed 6 bases, and the junction held 2 bases outside the gene matches. Germline-derived CDR1 and CDR2 are DFQATT and SNEGSKA (reference sequence). The CDR3 DNA reads TGCAGTGCTAGACACAGGGGGCTTCAGCCCCAGCATTTT. Residues: CSARHRGLQPQHF.

This clonotype was counted at least ten times. The rearrangement uses TRBV3-1 and TRBJ2-5; the D gene is possibly TRBD2 (5 bases). Germline CDR1 and CDR2: LGHDT and YNNKEL (reference sequence). The V and J ends lost 4 bases and 5 bases respectively, with 17 bases between them. This CDR3 contains 15 residues. In DNA form, the CDR3 reads TGTGCCAGCAGCCCGGGCATTCTGGAGGATGAGACCCAGTACTTC. Translating gives CASSPGILEDETQYF.

This clonotype showed up many times. The chain recombines TRBV11-2 with TRBJ2-5, with TRBD1 identical over 12 bases. The CDR3 runs 18 residues. CDR1 is SGHAT and CDR2 is FQNNGV in the germline V gene. V lost 1 base to trimming and J lost 6 bases; unmatched junction nucleotides: 12. The CDR3 sequence is CASSLVRLGTGGGKTQYF. The CDR3 coding sequence is TGTGCCAGCAGCTTAGTCAGACTCGGGACAGGGGGCGGGAAGACCCAGTACTTC.

This clonotype has at least ten counts. The genes are TRBV28 and TRBJ1-3; D not resolved. The germline V gene has CDR1 MDHEN and CDR2 SYDVKM. The germline V and J ends were trimmed by 6 bases and 8 bases, with 20 bases remaining between them. The CDR3 is made up of 15 amino acids. The CDR3 coding sequence is TGTGCCAGCAGCAAGGAGAGGCTATCCCACCACACCATATATTTT. Its protein is CASSKERLSHHTIYF.